This T cell receptor beta chain was documented in a study of OX40 agonist ivuxolimab in advanced cancers. The wider study: Ivuxolimab, an antibody acting as an agonist of OX40 (CD134), was used to treat patients. Two patients with cutaneous melanoma and one with hepatocellular carcinoma, three in total, showed partial responses.

Patients with a history of autoimmune disease or on systemic immunosuppression were excluded. Germline CDR1 is MDHEN and CDR2 is SYDVKM. Trimming removed 6 bases from V and 1 base from J; junction bases left unmatched: 2. CDR3 length equals 14 residues. Profiling relied on immunoSEQ multiplex PCR, and the TCRdb table lists in-frame clones only, not all of them. The repertoire includes 35,000 to 45,000 clones, approximately 88% of them detected once, and 15% to 20% sits in the top ten. The sample holds one count of this clone. Sequencing used CD4+ or CD8+ T cells sorted from blood, obtained in a trial of the OX40 agonist ivuxolimab. The V gene is TRBV28, the J gene TRBJ1-5, with TRBD1 identical over 8 bases. The TCR comes from an adult with an advanced solid tumor such as melanoma, head and neck, liver or kidney cancer. In DNA form, the CDR3 reads TGTGCCAGCAGCCACAGGGGGAGCAATCAGCCCCAGCATTTT. Protein sequence: CASSHRGSNQPQHF. The whole variable domain, remainder taken from reference TRBV28 and TRBJ1-5, is DVKVTQSSRYLVKRTGEKVFLECVQDMDHENMFWYRQDPGLGLRLIYFSYDVKMKEKGDIPEGYSVSREKKERFSLILESASTNQTSMYLCASSHRGSNQPQHFGDGTRLSIL.